This T cell receptor beta chain was sequenced in a study of monozygotic twins with inflammatory bowel disease. As regards this clonotype: Its antigen is as yet unknown.

Total RNA from whole blood was isolated with no T cell sorting. CDR1 and CDR2 (germline): SGHVS, FQNEAQ. The CDR3 spans 18 residues. Overall study results and limits: The inverse Simpson measure of TCRbeta diversity was lower in IBD patients than in healthy co-twins. The authors found no support for a single strong IBD-associated signal or clonotype.

Every TCR library used approximately 4,000 ng of total RNA. From its re-call of the 5' RACE reads, TCRdb lists each CDR3 protein once, without DNA. The sample holds approximately 400,000 distinct CDR3 sequences. This clonotype was sampled from a human donor with ulcerative colitis or Crohn's disease, or a healthy co-twin of an affected twin (not recorded which). Sequenced sample: blood. V is TRBV7-8 and J is TRBJ2-1; TCRdb names TRBD2, which stays unverified in the absence of DNA. CDR3 residues: CASSALAGGSSSYNEQFF.